Many counts were recorded for the clone carrying this TCR beta chain. What it binds is unknown. V was clipped by 9 bases and J by 3 bases; unmatched bases: 7. The CDR3 has 14 amino acids. CDR1 is LNHDA and CDR2 is SQIVND in the germline V gene (reference sequence). The sample belongs to a study of molecular identifiers for immune sequencing clone quantification. At the level of the study: In replicates, RNA taken from roughly 18,000 or 92,000 naive CD8 cells was divided five ways, and four portions underwent sequencing. Points from the study as a whole: Whereas clones above 20 RNA copies held under 1% of naive-cell molecules, they held over 97% of effector molecules.

Sequencing libraries of naive CD8 cells derived from approximately 22,000 to 940,000 sorted cells with 10%, 30% or 50% RNA. Sorting recovered naive CD8 T cells on a CD8+CD4-CCR7+CD45RA+ profile. Each CDR3 protein is one row after TCRdb ran MiXCR on the PCR reads. The sample carries some 650,000 distinct CDR3 sequences, about 20% recorded once. This TCR was sampled from a human donor in good health. Some libraries in this study had Jurkat cell RNA spiked in. This rearrangement joins TRBV19 to TRBJ2-7; 11 bases agree with TRBD1. Material: naive CD8+ T cells from blood, with Jurkat cell RNA spiked in. Subset specified: FACS-sorted CD8+CD4-CCR7+CD45RA+ naive T cells. The CDR3 DNA follows: TGTGCCAGCAGCCCCGGGACAGGGGGCTACGAGCAGTACTTC. Its translation: CASSPGTGGYEQYF.